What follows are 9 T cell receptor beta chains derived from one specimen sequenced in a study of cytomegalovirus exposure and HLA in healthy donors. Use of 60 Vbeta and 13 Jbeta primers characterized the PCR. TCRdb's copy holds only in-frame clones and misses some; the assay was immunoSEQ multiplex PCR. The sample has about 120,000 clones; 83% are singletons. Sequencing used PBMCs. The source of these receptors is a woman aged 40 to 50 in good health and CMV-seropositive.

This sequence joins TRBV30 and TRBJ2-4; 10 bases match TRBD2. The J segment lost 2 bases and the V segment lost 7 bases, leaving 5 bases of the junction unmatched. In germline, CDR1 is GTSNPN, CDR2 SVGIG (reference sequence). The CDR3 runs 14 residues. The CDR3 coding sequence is TGTGCCTTATCTAGCGGGAGTACCAAAAACATTCAGTACTTC. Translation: CALSSGSTKNIQYF.

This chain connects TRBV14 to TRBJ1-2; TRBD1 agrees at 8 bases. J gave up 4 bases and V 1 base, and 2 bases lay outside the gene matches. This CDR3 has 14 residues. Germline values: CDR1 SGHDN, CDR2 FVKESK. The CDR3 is CASSQADRAYGYTF. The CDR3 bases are TGTGCCAGCAGCCAAGCGGACAGGGCCTATGGCTACACCTTC.

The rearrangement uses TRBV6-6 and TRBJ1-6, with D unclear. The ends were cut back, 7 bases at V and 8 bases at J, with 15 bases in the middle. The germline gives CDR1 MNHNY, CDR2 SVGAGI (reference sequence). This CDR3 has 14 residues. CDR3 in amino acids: CASKHTEAHSPLHF. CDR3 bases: TGTGCCAGCAAGCACACGGAGGCACATTCACCCCTCCACTTT.

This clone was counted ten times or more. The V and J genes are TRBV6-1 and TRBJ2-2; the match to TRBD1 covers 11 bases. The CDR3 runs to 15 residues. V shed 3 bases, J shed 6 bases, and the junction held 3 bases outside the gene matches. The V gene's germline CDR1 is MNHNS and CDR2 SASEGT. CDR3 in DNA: TGTGCCAGCAGTGACGGACAGGGGGCCGCCGGGGAGCTGTTTTTT. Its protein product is CASSDGQGAAGELFF.

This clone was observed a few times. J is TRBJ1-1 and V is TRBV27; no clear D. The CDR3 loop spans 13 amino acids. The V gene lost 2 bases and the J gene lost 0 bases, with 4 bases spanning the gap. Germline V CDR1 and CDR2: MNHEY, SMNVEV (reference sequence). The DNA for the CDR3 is TGTGCCAGCAGTTTAACTTTGAACACTGAAGCTTTCTTT. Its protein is CASSLTLNTEAFF.

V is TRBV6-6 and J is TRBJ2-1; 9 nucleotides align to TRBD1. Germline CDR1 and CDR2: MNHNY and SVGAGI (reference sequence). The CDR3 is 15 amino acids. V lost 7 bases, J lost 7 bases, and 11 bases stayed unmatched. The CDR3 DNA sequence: TGTGCCAGCAACGGGTACAGGGGGCTGGGGAATGAGCAGTTCTTC. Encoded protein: CASNGYRGLGNEQFF.

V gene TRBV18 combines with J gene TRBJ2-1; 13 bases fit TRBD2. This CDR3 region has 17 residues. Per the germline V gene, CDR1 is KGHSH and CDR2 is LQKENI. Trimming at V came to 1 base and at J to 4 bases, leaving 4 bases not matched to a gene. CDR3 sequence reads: CASSPRGTSGNYNEQFF. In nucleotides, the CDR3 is TGTGCCAGCTCACCACGGGGGACTAGCGGGAATTACAATGAGCAGTTCTTC.

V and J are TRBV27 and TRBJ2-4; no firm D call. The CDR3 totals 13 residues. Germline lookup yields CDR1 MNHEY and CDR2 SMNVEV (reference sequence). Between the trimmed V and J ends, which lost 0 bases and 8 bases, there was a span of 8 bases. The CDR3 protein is CASSLSAFDIQYF. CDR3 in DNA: TGTGCCAGCAGTTTATCGGCCTTTGACATTCAGTACTTC.

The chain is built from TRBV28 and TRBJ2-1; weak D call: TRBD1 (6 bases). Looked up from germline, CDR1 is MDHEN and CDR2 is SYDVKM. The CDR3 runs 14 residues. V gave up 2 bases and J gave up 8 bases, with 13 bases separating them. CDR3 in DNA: TGTGCCAGCAGTTTAGGGACAATTTCCGATGAGCAGTTCTTC. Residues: CASSLGTISDEQFF.